This is a list of T cell receptor beta chains from one sample in a study of T cell changes during pregnancy in multiple sclerosis. Here immunoSEQ multiplex PCR was the method, and the copy in TCRdb shows in-frame clones only, minus some. Of 40,000 to 60,000 clones in the sample, 85% to 95% were seen once. Sequenced material: CD4+ T cells from peripheral blood mononuclear cells, taken in the third trimester of pregnancy. These receptor sequences come from a female donor with multiple sclerosis, enrolled in a pregnancy study. Each CDR3 is given with its conserved first and last residue. Each record gives: V gene, D gene, CDR3 length, J gene, clone size, CDR3 protein, CDR3 DNA. D genes are given only for firm matches. Some rows have no size entry. The others give once, few or many, or a class for an expanded clone.

v_call: TRBV30; d_call: .; cdr3_length: 14; j_call: TRBJ2-7; clone_size: .; cdr3_aa: CAWSSGITSYEQYF; cdr3_nt: TGTGCCTGGAGCTCCGGGATAACTTCCTACGAGCAGTACTTC
v_call: TRBV6-6; d_call: TRBD2; cdr3_length: 15; j_call: TRBJ2-1; clone_size: .; cdr3_aa: CASSSLAGTYNEQFF; cdr3_nt: TGTGCCAGCAGCTCCCTAGCGGGAACTTACAATGAGCAGTTCTTC
v_call: TRBV6-1; d_call: .; cdr3_length: 13; j_call: TRBJ1-1; clone_size: few; cdr3_aa: CASRPRTHTEAFF; cdr3_nt: TGTGCCAGCAGACCGAGGACTCACACTGAAGCTTTCTTT
v_call: TRBV7-9; d_call: TRBD2; cdr3_length: 16; j_call: TRBJ2-1; clone_size: .; cdr3_aa: CASSSRGGTSMNEQFF; cdr3_nt: TGTGCCAGCAGCTCCCGCGGCGGGACTAGCATGAATGAGCAGTTCTTC
v_call: TRBV29-1; d_call: TRBD2; cdr3_length: 13; j_call: TRBJ2-1; clone_size: .; cdr3_aa: CSVWTSDHNEQFF; cdr3_nt: TGCAGCGTTTGGACTAGCGATCACAATGAGCAGTTCTTC
v_call: TRBV15; d_call: .; cdr3_length: 17; j_call: TRBJ1-3; clone_size: .; cdr3_aa: CATSRGTRGGHGNTIYF; cdr3_nt: TGTGCCACCAGCAGAGGCACGCGGGGCGGCCACGGAAACACCATATATTTT
v_call: TRBV5-1; d_call: .; cdr3_length: 14; j_call: TRBJ2-7; clone_size: .; cdr3_aa: CASSLATKNYEQYF; cdr3_nt: TGCGCCAGCAGCTTGGCCACTAAGAACTACGAGCAGTACTTC
v_call: TRBV18; d_call: .; cdr3_length: 15; j_call: TRBJ2-1; clone_size: .; cdr3_aa: CASSSLTTRSNEQFF; cdr3_nt: TGTGCCAGCTCATCCCTAACGACTAGAAGCAATGAGCAGTTCTTC
v_call: TRBV6-6; d_call: .; cdr3_length: 15; j_call: TRBJ2-1; clone_size: .; cdr3_aa: CASQTGRGAYNEQFF; cdr3_nt: TGTGCCAGCCAAACCGGGCGGGGAGCCTACAATGAGCAGTTCTTC
v_call: TRBV19; d_call: TRBD2; cdr3_length: 14; j_call: TRBJ2-1; clone_size: .; cdr3_aa: CASSMTSGYNEQFF; cdr3_nt: TGTGCCAGTAGTATGACTAGCGGTTACAATGAGCAGTTCTTC
v_call: TRBV14; d_call: TRBD2; cdr3_length: 15; j_call: TRBJ2-7; clone_size: .; cdr3_aa: CASSQALAGVGEQYF; cdr3_nt: TGTGCCAGCAGCCAGGCCTTAGCGGGAGTTGGGGAGCAGTACTTC
v_call: TRBV11-3; d_call: .; cdr3_length: 13; j_call: TRBJ2-2; clone_size: .; cdr3_aa: CASSLGGPGELFF; cdr3_nt: TGTGCCAGCAGCTTGGGCGGGCCCGGGGAGCTGTTTTTT
v_call: TRBV15; d_call: .; cdr3_length: 14; j_call: TRBJ2-7; clone_size: .; cdr3_aa: CATSRAGAHYEQYF; cdr3_nt: TGTGCCACCAGCAGAGCTGGGGCCCACTACGAGCAGTACTTC
v_call: TRBV6-5; d_call: .; cdr3_length: 11; j_call: TRBJ2-7; clone_size: .; cdr3_aa: CASSYLYEQYF; cdr3_nt: TGTGCCAGCAGTTACCTCTACGAGCAGTACTTC
v_call: TRBV6-5; d_call: TRBD2; cdr3_length: 15; j_call: TRBJ2-3; clone_size: .; cdr3_aa: CASSGLAGGTDTQYF; cdr3_nt: TGTGCCAGCAGCGGACTAGCGGGAGGAACAGATACGCAGTATTTT
v_call: TRBV5-8; d_call: TRBD2; cdr3_length: 15; j_call: TRBJ2-1; clone_size: .; cdr3_aa: CASTRGTSRNNEQFF; cdr3_nt: TGTGCCAGCACCCGAGGGACTAGCCGAAACAATGAGCAGTTCTTC
v_call: TRBV5-1; d_call: TRBD2; cdr3_length: 17; j_call: TRBJ2-5; clone_size: .; cdr3_aa: CASSSGLAGAGQETQYF; cdr3_nt: TGCGCCAGCAGCTCCGGACTAGCGGGAGCGGGGCAAGAGACCCAGTACTTC
v_call: TRBV18; d_call: TRBD2; cdr3_length: 17; j_call: TRBJ2-3; clone_size: .; cdr3_aa: CASSLGTSGRSTDTQYF; cdr3_nt: TGTGCCAGCTCGTTGGGGACTAGCGGGAGGAGCACAGATACGCAGTATTTT
v_call: TRBV19; d_call: .; cdr3_length: 13; j_call: TRBJ2-3; clone_size: .; cdr3_aa: CASSVGSTDTQYF; cdr3_nt: TGTGCCAGTAGCGTCGGGAGCACAGATACGCAGTATTTT
v_call: TRBV9; d_call: .; cdr3_length: 15; j_call: TRBJ2-1; clone_size: .; cdr3_aa: CASSVGGEEGNEQFF; cdr3_nt: TGTGCCAGCAGCGTAGGAGGAGAAGAGGGCAATGAGCAGTTCTTC
v_call: TRBV7-9; d_call: .; cdr3_length: 14; j_call: TRBJ2-7; clone_size: .; cdr3_aa: CASSISSVNYEQYF; cdr3_nt: TGTGCCAGCAGCATATCTAGCGTAAACTACGAGCAGTACTTC
v_call: TRBV4-2; d_call: TRBD2; cdr3_length: 14; j_call: TRBJ2-1; clone_size: .; cdr3_aa: CASSPRDYGNEQFF; cdr3_nt: TGTGCCAGCAGCCCTCGGGACTATGGGAATGAGCAGTTCTTC
v_call: TRBV10-3; d_call: TRBD2; cdr3_length: 16; j_call: TRBJ2-7; clone_size: .; cdr3_aa: CAISASTSGRAYEQYF; cdr3_nt: TGTGCCATCAGCGCCTCGACTAGCGGGAGGGCCTACGAGCAGTACTTC
v_call: TRBV6-5; d_call: .; cdr3_length: 14; j_call: TRBJ1-1; clone_size: .; cdr3_aa: CASSYSTVNTEAFF; cdr3_nt: TGTGCCAGCAGTTACTCGACAGTGAACACTGAAGCTTTCTTT
v_call: TRBV5-1; d_call: .; cdr3_length: 13; j_call: TRBJ2-5; clone_size: .; cdr3_aa: CASSPEGRETQYF; cdr3_nt: TGCGCCAGCAGCCCGGAGGGACGAGAGACCCAGTACTTC
v_call: TRBV28; d_call: .; cdr3_length: 12; j_call: TRBJ1-2; clone_size: .; cdr3_aa: CASRPVNYGYTF; cdr3_nt: TGTGCCAGCAGACCAGTTAACTATGGCTACACCTTC
v_call: TRBV9; d_call: .; cdr3_length: 14; j_call: TRBJ2-5; clone_size: once; cdr3_aa: CASSVGLPTGTQYF; cdr3_nt: TGTGCCAGCAGCGTAGGGCTTCCAACGGGGACCCAGTACTTC
v_call: TRBV30; d_call: .; cdr3_length: 14; j_call: TRBJ2-7; clone_size: .; cdr3_aa: CAWSVGGNMGEQYF; cdr3_nt: TGTGCCTGGAGTGTAGGGGGAAATATGGGCGAGCAGTACTTC
v_call: TRBV29-1; d_call: TRBD1; cdr3_length: 14; j_call: TRBJ2-1; clone_size: .; cdr3_aa: CSVDPRGTYNEQFF; cdr3_nt: TGCAGCGTTGACCCCAGGGGGACCTACAATGAGCAGTTCTTC